Below are 20 T cell receptor beta chains sequenced from a single sample in a study. MiXCR, applied by TCRdb to the 5' RACE reads, yields one record per CDR3 protein. The sample shows 32,000 or so distinct CDR3 sequences, over 20% of them seen only once. The sorted Tregs were CD4+CD25+CD127-/low cells. Sequenced: tumor-infiltrating Tregs sorted from the breast tumor. These TCRs come from a female donor with breast cancer.

Relative to its sample, this clonotype is medium-sized. V is TRBV4-1 and J is TRBJ2-3; 12 positions agree with TRBD2. The V gene's germline CDR1 is MGHRA and CDR2 YSYEKL. The CDR3 is made up of 15 amino acids. With V trimmed by 4 bases and J by 5 bases, 4 bases remained unmatched. The CDR3 DNA reads as TGCGCCAGCAGCCGCCCACTAGCGGGAGGAGATACGCAGTATTTT. It is translated as CASSRPLAGGDTQYF.

This clonotype was found many times. The CDR3 DNA follows: TGCAGCGTTGATGCGGGGAGAAACACCGGGGAGCTGTTTTTT. Protein sequence: CSVDAGRNTGELFF. The chain links TRBV29-1 to TRBJ2-2; weak D call: TRBD2 (6 bases). This CDR3 has 14 amino acids. CDR1 and CDR2 (germline): SQVTM, ANQGSEA. The V end was cut by 3 bases, the J end by 2 bases, with 10 bases between.

The V gene is TRBV30, the J gene TRBJ1-4; D not certain. V was pared by 4 bases and J by 0 bases, with 12 bases between. Germline V CDR1 and CDR2: GTSNPN, SVGIG (reference sequence). The CDR3 extends over 15 amino acids. CDR3 region: CAWNPGTTTNEKLFF. In DNA, the CDR3 is TGTGCCTGGAACCCGGGAACCACAACTAATGAAAAACTGTTTTTT. Full variable domain (remainder filled in from reference TRBV30 and TRBJ1-4): SQTIHQWPATLVQPVGSPLSLECTVEGTSNPNLYWYRQAAGRGLQLLFYSVGIGQISSEVPQNLSASRPQDRQFILSSKKLLLSDSGFYLCAWNPGTTTNEKLFFGSGTQLSVL.

This clonotype occurred a few times. The rearrangement uses TRBV6-5 and TRBJ1-2; D might be TRBD1 (5 bases). The germline V gene encodes CDR1 MNHEY and CDR2 SVGAGI. The ends were cut back, 1 base at V and 4 bases at J, with 16 bases in the middle. This CDR3 has 16 residues. CDR3 protein: CASSYFPGGGIYGYTF. In DNA, the CDR3 is TGTGCCAGCAGTTACTTCCCCGGTGGGGGAATCTATGGCTACACCTTC.

By share, this clonotype counts as medium-sized. This chain connects TRBV12-3 or TRBV12-4 to TRBJ2-1, with 10 positions matching TRBD2. V lost 7 bases, J lost 1 base, and 22 bases stayed unmatched. The CDR3 is made up of 21 amino acids. CDR3 nucleotides: TGTGCCAGCATCCCTACCACAATAGCGGGAGGTGGGGGGGGTTCCTACAATGAGCAGTTCTTC. Its protein is CASIPTTIAGGGGGSYNEQFF.

As for this clonotype: A junction end diverges from the germline sequence, so it may reflect a read error. V gene TRBV15 combines with J gene TRBJ1-2; 7 bases fit TRBD1. Germline lookup yields CDR1 LNHNV and CDR2 YYDKDF (reference sequence). The CDR3 sequence is 17 residues long. CDR3 in amino acids: CATSRSNAQGLGYGCTF. The DNA for the CDR3 is TGTGCCACCAGCAGGTCAAATGCACAGGGGCTGGGCTATGGCTGCACCTTC.

This clonotype was recorded at least ten times. J is TRBJ2-7 and V is TRBV12-5; TRBD2 agrees at 15 bases. Trimming at V came to 2 bases and at J to 4 bases, leaving 12 bases not matched to a gene. This CDR3 has 19 amino acids. From germline, CDR1 is LGHNT and CDR2 FRNRAP. The chain's CDR3 is CASGLSRGLAGGTIYEQYF. CDR3 in DNA: TGTGCTAGTGGTTTGTCAAGGGGACTAGCGGGAGGAACTATTTACGAGCAGTACTTC.

As for this clonotype: A much larger clone lies one base from this, so it may be a read error. The rearrangement uses TRBV20-1 and TRBJ1-1, with D perhaps matching TRBD1 (6 bases). This CDR3 comprises 13 residues. The germline V gene has CDR1 DFQATT and CDR2 SNEGSKA (reference sequence). The V end lost 5 bases, the J end lost 1 base, and 11 bases lay between the germline ends. CDR3 region: CSAPDRSNTEAFF. The CDR3 DNA sequence: TGCAGTGCTCCGGACAGATCGAACACTGAAGCTTTCTTT.

This clonotype was detected many times. This sequence joins TRBV11-2 and TRBJ2-1, with 11 bases matching TRBD2. CDR1 and CDR2 from the germline V gene are SGHAT and FQNNGV. This CDR3 spans 15 amino acids. Trimming took 5 bases from V and 3 from J; bases not matched to a gene: 3. The CDR3: CASSPGTSGYNEQFF. The CDR3 DNA reads TGTGCCAGCAGCCCCGGGACTAGCGGCTACAATGAGCAGTTCTTC.

This clonotype was observed a few times. The rearrangement uses TRBV5-4 and TRBJ2-7; TRBD1 is a possible D gene (6 bases). Germline V gene lookup returns CDR1 SGHNT and CDR2 YYREEE (reference sequence). V shed 0 bases and J shed 7 bases, with 11 bases lying between them. The CDR3 contains 13 residues. In nucleotides, the CDR3 is TGTGCCAGCAGCTTGGGGACAGTTGGGGAGCAGTACTTC. This codes for CASSLGTVGEQYF.

This clonotype was picked up many times. This chain links TRBV29-1 with TRBJ2-7, with 10 bases that match TRBD2. Trimming took 5 bases from V and 4 from J; bases not matched to a gene: 5. The germline V gene has CDR1 SQVTM and CDR2 ANQGSEA. This CDR3 region has 13 residues. CDR3: CSVPGLAEYEQYF. CDR3 coding DNA: TGCAGCGTTCCTGGACTAGCGGAGTACGAGCAGTACTTC.

The V gene is TRBV15, the J gene TRBJ2-1; TRBD1 matches 11 bases. The CDR3 loop spans 17 amino acids. Germline V lookup: CDR1 LNHNV, CDR2 YYDKDF (reference sequence). V gave up 0 bases and J gave up 7 bases; unmatched junction bases: 8. The CDR3 bases are TGTGCCACCAGCAGAGAGAAGCCGGGACAGGGGGTAAATGAGCAGTTCTTC. The encoded protein is CATSREKPGQGVNEQFF.

This clonotype was detected only a few times. J is TRBJ1-2 and V is TRBV5-1; 9 positions match TRBD1. Germline V gene sequence: CDR1 SGHRS, CDR2 YFSETQ. V lost 4 bases and J lost 6; bases outside the gene matches: 10. The CDR3 consists of 15 residues. The CDR3 sequence: CASSPTPDRGDGYTF. Written as DNA, the CDR3 is TGCGCCAGCAGCCCTACTCCGGACAGGGGCGATGGCTACACCTTC.

This clonotype was seen ten or more times. The V call is TRBV2, the J call TRBJ2-7, with no clear D. The CDR3 consists of 10 residues. With 8 bases removed from V and 7 bases from J, the gap between germline ends came to 9 bases. CDR1 SNHLY and CDR2 FYNNEI come from the germline V gene. The CDR3 region has the DNA TGTGCCAGCGGTGGGAATGAGCAGTACTTC. It codes for CASGGNEQYF.

V is TRBV4-2 and J is TRBJ1-1, with D uncertain. Germline-derived CDR1 and CDR2 are LGHNA and YNFKEQ. Trimming pared 0 bases from V and 0 bases from J, leaving 11 bases between. The CDR3 contains 16 residues. Here the CDR3 reads CASSQDRLELNTEAFF. CDR3 bases: TGTGCCAGCAGCCAAGATAGGCTCGAGCTGAACACTGAAGCTTTCTTT.

Many counts were recorded for this clonotype. This chain uses TRBV30 with TRBJ2-1; weak D call: TRBD2 (6 bases). CDR3 size: 13 residues. Germline assignment: CDR1 GTSNPN and CDR2 SVGIG (reference sequence). The ends were cut back, 4 bases at V and 7 bases at J, with 14 bases in the middle. The CDR3, as DNA: TGTGCCTGGACGGCGGGGCTGCGGAATGAGCAGTTCTTC. Translating it yields CAWTAGLRNEQFF.

In its sample, this clonotype was seen many times. J is TRBJ1-5 and V is TRBV9, with D hard to call. This CDR3 is built from 13 residues. Germline V gene data show CDR1 as SGDLS and CDR2 as YYNGEE. Between the trimmed V and J ends, which lost 0 bases and 3 bases, there was a span of 4 bases. The CDR3 protein is CASSVGINQPQHF. In nucleotides, the CDR3 is TGTGCCAGCAGCGTAGGGATCAATCAGCCCCAGCATTTT.

This clonotype was found many times. The chain links TRBV20-1 to TRBJ2-3; the match to TRBD1 covers 10 bases. Germline V gives CDR1 DFQATT, CDR2 SNEGSKA (reference sequence). The CDR3 runs to 14 residues. Trimming removed 2 bases from V and 8 bases from J; junction bases left unmatched: 7. CDR3 loop: CSARMGQGKGTQYF. The CDR3 DNA is TGCAGTGCTAGAATGGGACAGGGGAAGGGTACGCAGTATTTT.

This clonotype has a count of ten or more. The chain uses TRBV5-1 and TRBJ2-5, with unresolved D. The CDR3 runs to 13 residues. The germline V and J ends were trimmed by 4 bases and 1 base, with 8 bases remaining between them. Germline V lookup: CDR1 SGHRS, CDR2 YFSETQ. CDR3 protein: CASSEMVQETQYF. CDR3 bases: TGCGCCAGCAGCGAGATGGTCCAAGAGACCCAGTACTTC.

In this sample, this clonotype turned up many times. The rearrangement uses TRBV15 and TRBJ2-7; D is uncertain. V was pared by 3 bases and J by 1 base, with 13 bases between. The CDR3 extends over 15 amino acids. CDR1 is LNHNV and CDR2 is YYDKDF in the germline V gene (reference sequence). The CDR3 sequence is CATSSARFPSYEQYF. In DNA form, the CDR3 reads TGTGCCACCAGCAGTGCGAGGTTCCCTTCCTACGAGCAGTACTTC.